This paragraph reports one T cell receptor (beta chain). This sample was taken from a study of blood T cell repertoires in COVID-19. J gave up 0 bases and V 6 bases, and 2 bases lay outside the gene matches. Germline V CDR1 and CDR2: MDHEN, SYDVKM. The CDR3 runs to 13 residues. Assay: immunoSEQ multiplex PCR; the TCRdb copy retains only in-frame clones and omits some. The sample lists about 43,000 clones, over 80% occurring once. Sequencing was done on a sample of peripheral blood. This receptor was obtained from a human donor in a cohort sampled during active COVID-19. The rearrangement joins TRBV28 to TRBJ2-7; 7 bases agree with TRBD1. The CDR3 loop reads CASRNRGSYEQYF. Here the CDR3 DNA reads TGTGCCAGCAGAAACAGGGGCTCCTACGAGCAGTACTTC.